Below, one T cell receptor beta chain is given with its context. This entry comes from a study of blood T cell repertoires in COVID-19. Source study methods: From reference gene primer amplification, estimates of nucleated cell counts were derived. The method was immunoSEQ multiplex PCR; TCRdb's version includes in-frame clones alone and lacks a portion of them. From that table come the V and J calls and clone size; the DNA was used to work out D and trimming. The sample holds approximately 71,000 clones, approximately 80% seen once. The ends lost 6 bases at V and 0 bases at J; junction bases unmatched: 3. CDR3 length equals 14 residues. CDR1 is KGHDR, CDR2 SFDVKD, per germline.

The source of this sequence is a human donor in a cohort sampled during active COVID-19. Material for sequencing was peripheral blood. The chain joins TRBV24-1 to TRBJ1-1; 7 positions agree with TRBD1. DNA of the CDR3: TGTGCCACCAGTCAGGGGGACATGAACACTGAAGCTTTCTTT. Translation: CATSQGDMNTEAFF.